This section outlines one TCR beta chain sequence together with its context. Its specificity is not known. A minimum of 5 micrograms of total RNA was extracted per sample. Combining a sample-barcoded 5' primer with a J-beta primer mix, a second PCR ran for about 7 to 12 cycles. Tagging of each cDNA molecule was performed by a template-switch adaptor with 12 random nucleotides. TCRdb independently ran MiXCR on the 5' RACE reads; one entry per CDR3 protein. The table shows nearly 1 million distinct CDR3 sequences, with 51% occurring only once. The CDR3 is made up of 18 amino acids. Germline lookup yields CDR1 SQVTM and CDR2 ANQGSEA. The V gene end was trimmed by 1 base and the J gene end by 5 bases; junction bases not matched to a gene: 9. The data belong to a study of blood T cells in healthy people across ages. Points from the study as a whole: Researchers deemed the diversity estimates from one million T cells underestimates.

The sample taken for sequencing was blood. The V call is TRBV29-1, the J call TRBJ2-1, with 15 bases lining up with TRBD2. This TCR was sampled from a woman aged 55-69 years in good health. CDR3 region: CSVEVRTSGRVRHNEQFF. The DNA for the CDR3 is TGCAGCGTTGAAGTTAGGACTAGCGGGAGGGTCAGGCACAATGAGCAGTTCTTC.